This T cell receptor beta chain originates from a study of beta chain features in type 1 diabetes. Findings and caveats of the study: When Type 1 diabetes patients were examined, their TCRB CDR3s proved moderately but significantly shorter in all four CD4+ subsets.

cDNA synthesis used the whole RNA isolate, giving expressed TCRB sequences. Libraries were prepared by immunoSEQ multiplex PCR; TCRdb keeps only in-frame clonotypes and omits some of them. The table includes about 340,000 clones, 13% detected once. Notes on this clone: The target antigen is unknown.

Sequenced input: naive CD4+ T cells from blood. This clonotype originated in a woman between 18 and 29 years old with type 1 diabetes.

CDR3 sequence reads: CASSVSNQPQHF. For the CDR3, the DNA is TGTGCCAGTAGCGTCAGCAATCAGCCCCAGCATTTT. The genes are TRBV19 and TRBJ1-5; D is uncertain. Germline CDR1 and CDR2: LNHDA and SQIVND (reference sequence). The V and J ends lost 6 bases and 1 base respectively, with 4 bases between them. The CDR3 is made up of 12 amino acids.